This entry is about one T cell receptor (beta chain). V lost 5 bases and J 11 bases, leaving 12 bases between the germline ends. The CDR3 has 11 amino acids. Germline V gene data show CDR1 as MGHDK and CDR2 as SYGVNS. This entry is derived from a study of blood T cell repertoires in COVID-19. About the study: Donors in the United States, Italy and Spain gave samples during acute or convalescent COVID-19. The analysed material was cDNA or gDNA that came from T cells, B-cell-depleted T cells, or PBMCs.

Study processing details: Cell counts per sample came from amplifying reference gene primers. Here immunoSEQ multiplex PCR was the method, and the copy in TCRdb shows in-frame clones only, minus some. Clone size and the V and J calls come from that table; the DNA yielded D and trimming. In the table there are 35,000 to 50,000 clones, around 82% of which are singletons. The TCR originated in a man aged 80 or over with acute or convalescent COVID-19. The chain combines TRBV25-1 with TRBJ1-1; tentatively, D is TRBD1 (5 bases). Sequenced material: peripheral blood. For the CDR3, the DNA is TGTGCCAGCAGTAAAGGGGTAGGGGCTTTCTTT. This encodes CASSKGVGAFF.